This T cell receptor (beta chain) appears in the sequencing data of a study of cytomegalovirus exposure and HLA in healthy donors. Broader study findings: A few CMV-associated chains were confirmed in vitro to be specific for CMV antigens. The Asian-associated ancestry cluster reportedly had fewer N-insertions than the approximately 700-donor mean in a later analysis. Earlier results showed most TCR beta V segments being productive about 87% or about 30% of the time.

PCR involved 60 Vbeta and 13 Jbeta primers. Sequenced by immunoSEQ multiplex PCR; TCRdb stores in-frame clones only, minus some. The repertoire has approximately 130,000 clones, approximately 78% of them found once; the top ten carry approximately 2.9%. This clone appeared a few times. As yet, its antigen is unknown. Trimming stripped 0 bases from V and 0 bases from J, with 6 bases between. CDR1 and CDR2 from the germline V gene are SGHRS and YFSETQ. This CDR3 spans 14 amino acids. The clonotype was recovered from a human donor in good health. The rearrangement uses TRBV5-1 and TRBJ2-5; no firm D call. Specimen: PBMCs. The CDR3 bases are TGCGCCAGCAGCTTGGAAACTAACCAAGAGACCCAGTACTTC. The encoded protein is CASSLETNQETQYF.